Listed below are T cell receptor beta chains from one sample, sequenced in a study of blood T cell repertoires in COVID-19. TCRdb's copy holds only in-frame clones and misses some; the assay was immunoSEQ multiplex PCR. The data contain 200,000 to 250,000 clones, around 78% of them seen just once; the ten biggest clones take up under 3%. The specimen sequenced was peripheral blood. The source of these receptors is a woman aged 70-85 years with active or convalescent COVID-19. CDR3s include the opening cysteine and the closing phenylalanine or tryptophan. Each record gives: clone size, CDR3 length, V gene, D gene, J gene, CDR3 protein, CDR3 DNA. The D gene is left open where the match is weak. Only part of the rows carry a size: once, few, many, or a class if the clone is expanded.

abundance: -; len: 16; v_gene: TRBV7-9; d_gene: -; j_gene: TRBJ2-1; CDR3aa: CASSLLGLALYNEQFF; CDR3nt: TGTGCCAGCAGCTTATTAGGTCTAGCGTTGTACAATGAGCAGTTCTTC
abundance: -; len: 13; v_gene: TRBV3-1/TRBV3-2; d_gene: TRBD1; j_gene: TRBJ2-1; CDR3aa: CASSTTGGEEQFF; CDR3nt: TGTGCCAGCAGCACCACAGGGGGCGAAGAGCAGTTCTTC
abundance: -; len: 14; v_gene: TRBV4-1; d_gene: -; j_gene: TRBJ1-4; CDR3aa: CASSLRVPNEKLFF; CDR3nt: TGCGCCAGCAGCCTCCGGGTCCCTAATGAAAAACTGTTTTTT
abundance: -; len: 14; v_gene: TRBV7-2; d_gene: -; j_gene: TRBJ1-5; CDR3aa: CASSYGGSNQPQHF; CDR3nt: TGTGCCAGCAGTTACGGGGGTAGCAATCAGCCCCAGCATTTT
abundance: -; len: 15; v_gene: TRBV19; d_gene: -; j_gene: TRBJ2-1; CDR3aa: CASSIPRGGYNEQFF; CDR3nt: TGTGCCAGTAGTATCCCCCGCGGTGGTTACAATGAGCAGTTCTTC
abundance: -; len: 15; v_gene: TRBV9; d_gene: -; j_gene: TRBJ2-5; CDR3aa: CASSVATEGWETQYF; CDR3nt: TGTGCCAGCAGCGTAGCTACGGAGGGGTGGGAGACCCAGTACTTC
abundance: -; len: 12; v_gene: TRBV3-1/TRBV3-2; d_gene: -; j_gene: TRBJ1-2; CDR3aa: CASSQDSGSRTF; CDR3nt: TGTGCCAGCAGCCAAGATAGTGGGTCTAGGACCTTC
abundance: few; len: 15; v_gene: TRBV19; d_gene: TRBD1; j_gene: TRBJ1-2; CDR3aa: CASTFTGTGDYGYTF; CDR3nt: TGTGCCAGTACGTTTACCGGGACAGGGGACTATGGCTACACCTTC
abundance: few; len: 14; v_gene: TRBV2; d_gene: TRBD2; j_gene: TRBJ2-1; CDR3aa: CASSVVREGSEQFF; CDR3nt: TGTGCCAGCAGTGTCGTCCGGGAGGGGAGTGAGCAGTTCTTC
abundance: -; len: 15; v_gene: TRBV28; d_gene: TRBD2; j_gene: TRBJ2-1; CDR3aa: CASKPGGLNYNEQFF; CDR3nt: TGTGCCAGCAAACCTGGGGGACTAAACTACAATGAGCAGTTCTTC
abundance: once; len: 13; v_gene: TRBV4-2; d_gene: -; j_gene: TRBJ2-5; CDR3aa: CASSPTGPETQYF; CDR3nt: TGTGCCAGCAGCCCTACAGGGCCTGAGACCCAGTACTTC
abundance: -; len: 17; v_gene: TRBV19; d_gene: TRBD1; j_gene: TRBJ1-1; CDR3aa: CASSPPTGTGGRTEAFF; CDR3nt: TGTGCCAGTAGTCCACCTACCGGGACAGGGGGTCGCACTGAAGCTTTCTTT
abundance: -; len: 15; v_gene: TRBV5-1; d_gene: -; j_gene: TRBJ2-7; CDR3aa: CASSLGGTGAYEQYF; CDR3nt: TGCGCCAGCAGCTTGGGGGGCACGGGGGCCTACGAGCAGTACTTC
abundance: -; len: 13; v_gene: TRBV18; d_gene: -; j_gene: TRBJ1-2; CDR3aa: CASSPRAGDGYTF; CDR3nt: TGTGCCAGCTCACCAAGGGCAGGGGATGGCTACACCTTC
abundance: -; len: 13; v_gene: TRBV18; d_gene: -; j_gene: TRBJ1-1; CDR3aa: CASSSSFRAEAFF; CDR3nt: TGTGCCAGCTCCTCCTCTTTCAGGGCTGAAGCTTTCTTT
abundance: -; len: 14; v_gene: TRBV5-8; d_gene: TRBD1; j_gene: TRBJ1-2; CDR3aa: CASSSLDRAYGYTF; CDR3nt: TGTGCCAGCAGCTCCTTGGACAGGGCCTATGGCTACACCTTC
abundance: -; len: 12; v_gene: TRBV7-9; d_gene: -; j_gene: TRBJ1-4; CDR3aa: CASTRESEKLFF; CDR3nt: TGTGCCAGCACAAGGGAGAGTGAAAAACTGTTTTTT
abundance: few; len: 15; v_gene: TRBV7-3; d_gene: TRBD1; j_gene: TRBJ2-3; CDR3aa: CASSLSGGSTDTQYF; CDR3nt: TGTGCCAGCAGCTTGTCAGGGGGTAGCACAGATACGCAGTATTTT
abundance: -; len: 15; v_gene: TRBV6-5; d_gene: TRBD1; j_gene: TRBJ2-1; CDR3aa: CASTQRGTGNNEQFF; CDR3nt: TGTGCCAGCACTCAACGCGGGACAGGGAACAATGAGCAGTTCTTC
abundance: -; len: 17; v_gene: TRBV4-2; d_gene: -; j_gene: TRBJ1-1; CDR3aa: CASSQKAGGGEGTEAFF; CDR3nt: TGTGCCAGCAGCCAGAAAGCTGGGGGGGGCGAGGGGACTGAAGCTTTCTTT
abundance: -; len: 14; v_gene: TRBV28; d_gene: -; j_gene: TRBJ1-4; CDR3aa: CASSLRVLGEKLFF; CDR3nt: TGTGCCAGCAGTTTGCGGGTCCTTGGTGAAAAACTGTTTTTT
abundance: once; len: 12; v_gene: TRBV3-1/TRBV3-2; d_gene: -; j_gene: TRBJ2-5; CDR3aa: CASSQDRETQYF; CDR3nt: TGTGCCAGCAGCCAAGATAGAGAGACCCAGTACTTC
abundance: -; len: 15; v_gene: TRBV5-1; d_gene: TRBD1; j_gene: TRBJ1-5; CDR3aa: CASSPETGNNQPQHF; CDR3nt: TGCGCCAGCAGCCCGGAGACAGGGAACAATCAGCCCCAGCATTTT
abundance: -; len: 14; v_gene: TRBV28; d_gene: -; j_gene: TRBJ2-3; CDR3aa: CASSSGERTDTQYF; CDR3nt: TGTGCCAGCAGTTCGGGAGAACGTACAGATACGCAGTATTTT
abundance: -; len: 14; v_gene: TRBV18; d_gene: -; j_gene: TRBJ2-5; CDR3aa: CASSLGHDQETQYF; CDR3nt: TGTGCCAGCTCGTTGGGACACGACCAAGAGACCCAGTACTTC
abundance: -; len: 15; v_gene: TRBV5-4; d_gene: TRBD1; j_gene: TRBJ2-5; CDR3aa: CASSSGQGAFQTQYF; CDR3nt: TGTGCCAGCAGCTCGGGACAGGGGGCGTTTCAGACCCAGTACTTC
abundance: few; len: 15; v_gene: TRBV18; d_gene: TRBD2; j_gene: TRBJ2-1; CDR3aa: CASSPKAGEYNEQFF; CDR3nt: TGTGCCAGCTCACCGAAAGCGGGAGAGTACAATGAGCAGTTCTTC
abundance: -; len: 13; v_gene: TRBV2; d_gene: -; j_gene: TRBJ1-1; CDR3aa: CASSQGLNTEAFF; CDR3nt: TGTGCCAGCAGTCAGGGTTTGAACACTGAAGCTTTCTTT
abundance: once; len: 14; v_gene: TRBV7-6; d_gene: TRBD1; j_gene: TRBJ2-5; CDR3aa: CASSTGQGFETQYF; CDR3nt: TGTGCCAGCAGCACCGGACAGGGATTCGAGACCCAGTACTTC
abundance: once; len: 15; v_gene: TRBV15; d_gene: TRBD2; j_gene: TRBJ2-5; CDR3aa: CATSRGNSGRETQYF; CDR3nt: TGTGCCACCAGCAGAGGAAATAGCGGGAGAGAGACCCAGTACTTC
abundance: -; len: 13; v_gene: TRBV11-2; d_gene: -; j_gene: TRBJ1-1; CDR3aa: CASSLGRNTEAFF; CDR3nt: TGTGCCAGCAGCTTAGGTAGAAACACTGAAGCTTTCTTT
abundance: -; len: 12; v_gene: TRBV30; d_gene: -; j_gene: TRBJ2-5; CDR3aa: CAWSEGGATQYF; CDR3nt: TGTGCCTGGAGTGAGGGGGGGGCGACCCAGTACTTC
abundance: once; len: 16; v_gene: TRBV2; d_gene: TRBD2; j_gene: TRBJ2-5; CDR3aa: CASSSVAGGKREAQYF; CDR3nt: TGTGCCAGCAGTTCGGTAGCGGGGGGGAAAAGGGAGGCCCAGTACTTC
abundance: -; len: 16; v_gene: TRBV27; d_gene: TRBD2; j_gene: TRBJ2-3; CDR3aa: CASKRFGGTSTDTQYF; CDR3nt: TGTGCCAGCAAACGATTCGGGGGGACGAGCACAGATACGCAGTATTTT
abundance: -; len: 13; v_gene: TRBV21-1; d_gene: -; j_gene: TRBJ2-5; CDR3aa: CASRDRGTETQYF; CDR3nt: TGTGCCAGCAGGGACAGGGGAACGGAGACCCAGTACTTC
abundance: -; len: 17; v_gene: TRBV27; d_gene: -; j_gene: TRBJ2-3; CDR3aa: CASSSLFAGSSTDTQYF; CDR3nt: TGTGCCAGCAGTTCACTATTCGCAGGGTCTAGCACAGATACGCAGTATTTT
abundance: once; len: 20; v_gene: TRBV4-2; d_gene: -; j_gene: TRBJ2-4; CDR3aa: CASSQAPRGQGELAKNIQYF; CDR3nt: TGTGCCAGCAGCCAAGCTCCCAGAGGTCAGGGCGAGTTAGCCAAAAACATTCAGTACTTC
abundance: -; len: 12; v_gene: TRBV12-3/TRBV12-4; d_gene: -; j_gene: TRBJ1-1; CDR3aa: CASSLGPPIAFF; CDR3nt: TGTGCCAGCAGTTTGGGGCCTCCCATAGCTTTCTTT
abundance: few; len: 13; v_gene: TRBV11-2; d_gene: -; j_gene: TRBJ2-3; CDR3aa: CASSATLAVTQYF; CDR3nt: TGTGCCAGCAGCGCAACATTAGCAGTTACGCAGTATTTT
abundance: -; len: 13; v_gene: TRBV2; d_gene: -; j_gene: TRBJ2-2; CDR3aa: CASSWTDTGELFF; CDR3nt: TGTGCCAGCAGTTGGACAGATACCGGGGAGCTGTTTTTT
abundance: -; len: 13; v_gene: TRBV6-1; d_gene: TRBD1; j_gene: TRBJ2-5; CDR3aa: CASSEGQGQTQYF; CDR3nt: TGTGCCAGCAGTGAAGGACAGGGACAGACCCAGTACTTC
abundance: -; len: 13; v_gene: TRBV12-3/TRBV12-4; d_gene: -; j_gene: TRBJ2-3; CDR3aa: CASRSGNSDTQYF; CDR3nt: TGTGCCAGCAGGTCGGGGAATTCCGATACGCAGTATTTT
abundance: -; len: 17; v_gene: TRBV19; d_gene: TRBD1; j_gene: TRBJ2-6; CDR3aa: CASKDRAFVSGANVLTF; CDR3nt: TGTGCCAGTAAGGACAGGGCCTTTGTTTCTGGGGCCAACGTCCTGACTTTC
abundance: -; len: 15; v_gene: TRBV28; d_gene: TRBD1; j_gene: TRBJ2-7; CDR3aa: CASSLWGTASYEQYF; CDR3nt: TGTGCCAGCAGTTTATGGGGGACAGCCTCCTACGAGCAGTACTTC
abundance: few; len: 14; v_gene: TRBV14; d_gene: TRBD2; j_gene: TRBJ2-5; CDR3aa: CASSVIAGGGTQYF; CDR3nt: TGTGCCAGCAGCGTTATAGCGGGAGGAGGGACCCAGTACTTC
abundance: -; len: 17; v_gene: TRBV19; d_gene: TRBD2; j_gene: TRBJ2-7; CDR3aa: CASSMALRLAGAYEQYF; CDR3nt: TGTGCCAGTAGTATGGCCCTTCGCCTAGCGGGGGCCTACGAGCAGTACTTC
abundance: -; len: 12; v_gene: TRBV7-6; d_gene: TRBD1; j_gene: TRBJ2-1; CDR3aa: CASSFTGEEQFF; CDR3nt: TGTGCCAGCAGCTTTACAGGGGAGGAGCAGTTCTTC
abundance: -; len: 18; v_gene: TRBV19; d_gene: TRBD2; j_gene: TRBJ2-5; CDR3aa: CASSIGLAGGLLTETQYF; CDR3nt: TGTGCCAGTAGCATAGGGCTAGCGGGGGGTCTACTTACAGAGACCCAGTACTTC
abundance: few; len: 11; v_gene: TRBV19; d_gene: -; j_gene: TRBJ1-2; CDR3aa: CASRASYGYTF; CDR3nt: TGTGCCAGTAGGGCCTCCTATGGCTACACCTTC
abundance: -; len: 11; v_gene: TRBV3-1/TRBV3-2; d_gene: -; j_gene: TRBJ1-6; CDR3aa: CASSGRQHLHF; CDR3nt: TGTGCCAGCAGCGGCCGTCAACACCTCCACTTT